The clone carrying this T cell receptor (beta chain) was found many times. Antigen specificity is unknown. The germline CDR1 and CDR2 sequences are DFQATT and SNEGSKA (reference sequence). Trimming took off 6 bases at V and 6 bases at J, with 17 bases between the two ends. The CDR3 has 13 residues. When ophthalmopathy did not progress within 18 months, Graves' hyperthyroidism was considered stable. Diagnostic decisions used clinical symptoms, serum thyroxine and TRAb, thyroid ultrasound and orbital computed tomography. This sample was taken from a study of T cells in Graves' hyperthyroidism and ophthalmopathy. Amplified TCR beta CDR3 regions came from RNA transcripts. The HTBI primer set was used in a first-round RT-PCR of the TCR CDR3. TCRdb fed the multiplex PCR reads into MiXCR, producing one record per CDR3 protein. The profile shows hundreds of thousands of distinct CDR3 sequences, over 15% of them singletons.

Study-level findings and limits: Ophthalmopathy was predicted by the model a median of roughly 6 months ahead of onset. A 13 V-J model separated ophthalmopathy from stable hyperthyroidism.

The chain uses TRBV20-1 and TRBJ1-2; tentatively, D is TRBD1 (6 bases). Sequencing input: blood. This clonotype was sampled from a woman aged 18 to 35 with Graves' hyperthyroidism. CDR3 sequence: CSAPGEGYHGYTF. The CDR3 DNA follows: TGCAGTGCCCCAGGGGAGGGCTACCATGGCTACACCTTC.